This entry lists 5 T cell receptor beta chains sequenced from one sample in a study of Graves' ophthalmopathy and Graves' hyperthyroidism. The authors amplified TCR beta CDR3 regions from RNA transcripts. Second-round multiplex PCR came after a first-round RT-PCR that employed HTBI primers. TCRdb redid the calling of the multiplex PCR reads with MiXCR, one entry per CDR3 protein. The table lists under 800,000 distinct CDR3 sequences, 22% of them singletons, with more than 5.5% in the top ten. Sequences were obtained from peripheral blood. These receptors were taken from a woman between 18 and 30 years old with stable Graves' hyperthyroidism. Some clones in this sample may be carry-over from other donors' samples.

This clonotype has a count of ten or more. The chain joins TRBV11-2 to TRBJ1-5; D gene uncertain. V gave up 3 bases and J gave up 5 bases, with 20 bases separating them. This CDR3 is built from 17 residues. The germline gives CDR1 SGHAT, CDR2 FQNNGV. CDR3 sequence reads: CASSFSLGDTNYQPQHF. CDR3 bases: TGTGCCAGCAGCTTCTCGTTAGGAGACACCAATTATCAGCCCCAGCATTTT.

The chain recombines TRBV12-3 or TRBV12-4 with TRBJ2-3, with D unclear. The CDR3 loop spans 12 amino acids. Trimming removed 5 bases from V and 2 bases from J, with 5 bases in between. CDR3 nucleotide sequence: TGTGCCAGCAGTCCCAACACAGATACGCAGTATTTT. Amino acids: CASSPNTDTQYF.

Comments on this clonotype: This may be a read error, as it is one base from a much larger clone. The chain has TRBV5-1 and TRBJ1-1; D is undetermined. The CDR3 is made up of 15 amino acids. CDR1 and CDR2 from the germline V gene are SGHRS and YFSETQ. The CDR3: CASCLSPGRDTEAFF. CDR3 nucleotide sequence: TGCGCCAGCTGCTTGTCCCCCGGGAGGGACACTGAAGCTTTCTTT.

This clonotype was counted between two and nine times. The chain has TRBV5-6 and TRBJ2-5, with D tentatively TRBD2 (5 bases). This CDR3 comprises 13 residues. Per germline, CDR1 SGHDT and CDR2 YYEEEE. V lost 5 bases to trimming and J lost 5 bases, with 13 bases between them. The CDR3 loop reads CASRRTLRETQYF. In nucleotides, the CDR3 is TGTGCCAGCAGAAGGACTCTCCGGGAGACCCAGTACTTC.

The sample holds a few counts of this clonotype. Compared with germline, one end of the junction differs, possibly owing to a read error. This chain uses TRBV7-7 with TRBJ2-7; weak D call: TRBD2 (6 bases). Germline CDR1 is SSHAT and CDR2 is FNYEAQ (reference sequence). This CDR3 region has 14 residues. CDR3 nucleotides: TGTGCTAGCAGCTTAGTGGAGGGGCCGGCCGAGCAGTACTTC. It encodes CASSLVEGPAEQYF.